Each of the 31 T cell receptor beta chains below was sequenced from the same sample in a study of OX40 agonist ivuxolimab in advanced cancers. Libraries were prepared by immunoSEQ multiplex PCR; TCRdb keeps only in-frame clonotypes and omits some of them. This table holds about 83,000 clones, about 88% found once. The material was CD4+ or CD8+ T cells sorted from blood, obtained in a trial of the OX40 agonist ivuxolimab. The receptors come from an adult with an advanced solid tumor such as melanoma, head and neck, liver or kidney cancer.

The chain uses TRBV2 and TRBJ2-7; D is perhaps TRBD1 or TRBD2 (6 bases each). Between the trimmed V and J ends, which lost 4 bases and 4 bases, there was a span of 14 bases. The V gene's germline CDR1 is SNHLY and CDR2 FYNNEI. CDR3 length: 14 amino acids. The CDR3 DNA reads TGTGCCAGCAGTGCCCAGGTAGGGGGGTACGAGCAGTACTTC. This encodes CASSAQVGGYEQYF. Full variable domain (rest looked up from reference TRBV2 and TRBJ2-7): EPEVTQTPSHQVTQMGQEVILRCVPISNHLYFYWYRQILGQKVEFLVSFYNNEISEKSEIFDDQFSVERPDGSNFTLKIRSTKLEDSAMYFCASSAQVGGYEQYFGPGTRLTVT.

This clone showed up just a few times. The CDR3 is CASSFVGHLNTEAFF. In nucleotides, the CDR3 is TGTGCCAGCAGCTTCGTGGGGCACTTGAACACTGAAGCTTTCTTT. The chain has TRBV5-6 and TRBJ1-1, with a tentative D call TRBD1 (5 bases). CDR3 length: 15 amino acids. Trimming pared 2 bases from V and 0 bases from J, leaving 11 bases between. Germline V gene lookup returns CDR1 SGHDT and CDR2 YYEEEE.

The chain has TRBV7-2 and TRBJ2-7; D uncertain. The ends were cut back, 1 base at V and 0 bases at J, with 4 bases in the middle. Germline CDR1 is SGHTA and CDR2 is FQGNSA. This CDR3 has 13 residues. CDR3 loop: CASSLDSSYEQYF. The CDR3 nucleotides read TGTGCCAGCAGCTTAGACAGCTCCTACGAGCAGTACTTC.

The J gene is TRBJ1-1, the V gene TRBV4-2, with no clear D. The CDR3 contains 16 residues. The germline CDR1 and CDR2 sequences are LGHNA and YNFKEQ. V was trimmed by 0 bases and J by 0 bases, leaving 11 bases between them. The CDR3 bases are TGTGCCAGCAGCCAAGAGGGGTGGACCCTGAACACTGAAGCTTTCTTT. This translates into CASSQEGWTLNTEAFF.

This clone has a single count. The gene calls are TRBV7-2 and TRBJ2-2; possible D gene TRBD2, 5 bases. This CDR3 contains 16 residues. Germline CDR1 and CDR2: SGHTA and FQGNSA. The V gene lost 4 bases and the J gene lost 7 bases, with 19 bases spanning the gap. CDR3 sequence (DNA): TGTGCCAGCAGCTGGCTCGCCGGGGATGGTGGCGGGGAGCTGTTTTTT. It translates to CASSWLAGDGGGELFF.

This clone came up once. The V and J genes are TRBV28 and TRBJ1-4; no firm D call. Trimming left V 2 bases short and J 7 bases short, with 11 bases between. Germline V CDR1 and CDR2: MDHEN, SYDVKM. The CDR3 consists of 14 residues. For the CDR3, the DNA is TGTGCCAGCAGTTTAGGAGGGAAGGGTGAAAAACTGTTTTTT. The encoded protein is CASSLGGKGEKLFF. Together with reference TRBV28 and TRBJ1-4, the CDR3 gives the full variable domain: DVKVTQSSRYLVKRTGEKVFLECVQDMDHENMFWYRQDPGLGLRLIYFSYDVKMKEKGDIPEGYSVSREKKERFSLILESASTNQTSMYLCASSLGGKGEKLFFGSGTQLSVL.

The chain has TRBV18 and TRBJ2-7, with 7 bases aligning to TRBD1. V gave up 4 bases and J gave up 1 base; unmatched junction bases: 7. CDR1 is KGHSH and CDR2 is LQKENI in the germline V gene. The CDR3 has 15 amino acids. The CDR3 sequence: CASSLDRVKSYEQYF. The CDR3 DNA follows: TGTGCCAGCTCACTAGACAGGGTTAAGTCCTACGAGCAGTACTTC.

This rearrangement joins TRBV6-6 to TRBJ1-2; TRBD1 is a possible D gene (6 bases). The CDR3 is 15 amino acids. CDR1 and CDR2 from the germline V gene are MNHNY and SVGAGI (reference sequence). Trimming took off 0 bases at V and 6 bases at J, with 14 bases between the two ends. The CDR3 protein is CASSYSRDTGDGYTF. The CDR3 DNA sequence: TGTGCCAGCAGTTACTCGAGGGACACCGGTGATGGCTACACCTTC.

The CDR3 nucleotides are TGTGCCAGCAGTTACTCGGAGGGGTTAAACTATGGCTACACCTTC. Translating it yields CASSYSEGLNYGYTF. The chain carries TRBV6-5 and TRBJ1-2; D may be TRBD1 (5 bases). Germline V gene lookup returns CDR1 MNHEY and CDR2 SVGAGI. The CDR3 extends over 15 amino acids. Trimming removed 0 bases from V and 2 bases from J, with 10 bases in between.

This rearrangement joins TRBV7-3 to TRBJ1-5, with D possibly TRBD1 on 5 matching bases. CDR1 is SGHTA, CDR2 FQGTGA, per germline. Trimming removed 5 bases at V and 4 bases at J, with 9 bases between. The CDR3 loop spans 13 amino acids. The CDR3 loop reads CASSLDRNQPQHF. The CDR3 nucleotides are TGTGCCAGCAGCCTAGACAGAAATCAGCCCCAGCATTTT.

This sequence joins TRBV5-6 and TRBJ2-7, with no clear D. V lost 4 bases and J 11 bases, leaving 10 bases between the germline ends. In germline, CDR1 is SGHDT, CDR2 YYEEEE. The CDR3 runs to 10 residues. The CDR3 coding sequence is TGTGCCAGCAGCGGGATCCCGAAGTACTTC. This encodes CASSGIPKYF.

The chain couples TRBV4-3 to TRBJ1-2, with 11 bases that match TRBD1. The CDR3 has 14 amino acids. V lost 0 bases and J lost 7; bases outside the gene matches: 1. CDR1 LGHNA and CDR2 YSLEER come from the germline V gene. CDR3: CASSQEGTGGGYTF. CDR3 DNA: TGCGCCAGCAGCCAAGAGGGGACAGGGGGTGGCTACACCTTC.

The V call is TRBV27, the J call TRBJ1-6, with TRBD1 matching over 7 bases. The CDR3 contains 14 residues. Germline CDR1 MNHEY, CDR2 SMNVEV (reference sequence). V lost 5 bases, J lost 7 bases, and 5 bases stayed unmatched. The CDR3 here is CASSMGQQNSPLHF. CDR3 nucleotide sequence: TGTGCCAGCAGTATGGGACAGCAGAATTCACCCCTCCACTTT.

The rearrangement links TRBV5-1 to TRBJ2-3; 10 bases line up with TRBD1. Germline trimming cut 1 base from V and 4 bases from J; bases unmatched to any gene: 3. The CDR3 length is 15 residues. Germline CDR1 is SGHRS and CDR2 is YFSETQ. Written as DNA, the CDR3 is TGCGCCAGCAGCTTGATAGGACAGGGGGCAGATACGCAGTATTTT. Its protein product is CASSLIGQGADTQYF.

V and J are TRBV9 and TRBJ2-7; either TRBD1 or TRBD2 may supply D (5 bases each). This CDR3 spans 14 amino acids. The germline CDR1 and CDR2 sequences are SGDLS and YYNGEE. V was clipped by 0 bases and J by 3 bases, with 10 bases between them. The CDR3 DNA is TGTGCCAGCAGCGTAGGGGACCAAGACTACGAGCAGTACTTC. Its translation: CASSVGDQDYEQYF.

The chain couples TRBV5-4 to TRBJ2-5; D uncertain. Looked up from germline, CDR1 is SGHNT and CDR2 is YYREEE (reference sequence). The V end lost 3 bases, the J end lost 5 bases, and 14 bases lay between the germline ends. The CDR3 is 14 amino acids. The CDR3 loop reads CASSSFVPGETQYF. The CDR3, as DNA: TGTGCCAGCAGCTCCTTCGTCCCCGGGGAGACCCAGTACTTC. The full variable domain, with the rest looked up from reference TRBV5-4 and TRBJ2-5, is ETGVTQSPTHLIKTRGQQVTLRCSSQSGHNTVSWYQQALGQGPQFIFQYYREEENGRGNFPPRFSGLQFPNYSSELNVNALELDDSALYLCASSSFVPGETQYFGPGTRLLVL.

V is TRBV19 and J is TRBJ2-2; TRBD2 aligns across 11 bases. V shed 4 bases, J shed 4 bases, and the junction held 14 bases outside the gene matches. CDR3 size: 19 residues. Looked up from germline, CDR1 is LNHDA and CDR2 is SQIVND (reference sequence). This chain's CDR3 is CASSTSLAGGSSATGELFF. The CDR3 region has the DNA TGTGCCAGTAGTACGTCCCTAGCGGGGGGATCTTCTGCCACCGGGGAGCTGTTTTTT.

The chain is built from TRBV5-1 and TRBJ1-6; D gene unclear. The V end lost 4 bases, the J end lost 7 bases, and 18 bases lay between the germline ends. The CDR3 extends over 16 amino acids. Germline CDR1 and CDR2: SGHRS and YFSETQ. The chain's CDR3 is CASSHGQTRKNSPLHF. The DNA of the CDR3 is TGCGCCAGCAGCCACGGGCAGACAAGGAAGAATTCACCCCTCCACTTT.

The genes are TRBV9 and TRBJ2-3, with D possibly called TRBD1 or TRBD2 (5 bases each). The CDR3 contains 15 residues. V was clipped by 0 bases and J by 4 bases, with 12 bases between them. Germline assignment: CDR1 SGDLS and CDR2 YYNGEE. This CDR3 is CASSVEQGVSDTQYF. CDR3 coding DNA: TGTGCCAGCAGCGTAGAGCAGGGAGTCTCAGATACGCAGTATTTT.

The J gene is TRBJ2-7, the V gene TRBV28; possible D gene TRBD2, 5 bases. The CDR3 extends over 14 amino acids. Trimming stripped 6 bases from V and 0 bases from J, with 12 bases between. From germline, CDR1 is MDHEN and CDR2 SYDVKM. The chain's CDR3 is CASSPLGDSYEQYF. In DNA, the CDR3 is TGTGCCAGCAGCCCTTTGGGAGACTCCTACGAGCAGTACTTC.

The chain couples TRBV2 to TRBJ2-5, with TRBD1 matching over 9 bases. Germline V gives CDR1 SNHLY, CDR2 FYNNEI. J lost 3 bases, V lost 8 bases, and 4 bases had no gene match. The CDR3 extends over 13 amino acids. The CDR3 sequence: CASGQGWEETQYF. CDR3 sequence (DNA): TGTGCCAGCGGACAGGGGTGGGAAGAGACCCAGTACTTC.

This chain uses TRBV2 with TRBJ2-1, with D possibly TRBD2 on 6 matching bases. Germline V gene lookup returns CDR1 SNHLY and CDR2 FYNNEI. The CDR3 is 11 amino acids. V lost 6 bases to trimming and J lost 10 bases, with 10 bases between them. The CDR3 protein is CASRKEGEQFF. The CDR3 DNA follows: TGTGCCAGCAGGAAGGAGGGGGAGCAGTTCTTC.

This clone is a singleton in its sample. The CDR3 DNA reads as TGCAGCGACCGACAGGGGCGAGGCTACACCTTC. Protein product: CSDRQGRGYTF. The chain joins TRBV29-1 to TRBJ1-2; 8 nucleotides match TRBD1. V shed 7 bases, J shed 8 bases, and the junction held 6 bases outside the gene matches. Looked up from germline, CDR1 is SQVTM and CDR2 is ANQGSEA. The CDR3 covers 11 residues.

This chain links TRBV6-6 with TRBJ2-3; tentatively, D is TRBD1 (5 bases). There are 14 residues in the CDR3. Per germline, CDR1 MNHNY and CDR2 SVGAGI (reference sequence). Trimming pared 6 bases from V and 8 bases from J, leaving 18 bases between. The CDR3 loop reads CASRIPDIRVTQYF. In DNA, the CDR3 is TGTGCCAGCAGGATCCCGGACATACGAGTTACGCAGTATTTT.

The chain combines TRBV6-6 with TRBJ2-7; D is perhaps TRBD1 (6 bases). CDR1 MNHNY and CDR2 SVGAGI come from the germline V gene (reference sequence). V was clipped by 6 bases and J by 9 bases, with 15 bases between them. This CDR3 is 12 amino acids long. The DNA for the CDR3 is TGTGCCAGCAGAGCCTATAAGGACAGGCAGTACTTC. Its protein product is CASRAYKDRQYF.

This rearrangement joins TRBV5-1 to TRBJ2-5; D perhaps matches TRBD2 (6 bases). Trimming cost V 3 bases and J 1 base, with 10 bases left between them. Germline CDR1 and CDR2: SGHRS and YFSETQ. The CDR3 runs 14 residues. The CDR3 spells CASSSGTLQETQYF. Written as DNA, the CDR3 is TGCGCCAGCAGCTCCGGGACTCTCCAAGAGACCCAGTACTTC.

The chain is built from TRBV5-1 and TRBJ1-2; 7 bases are shared with TRBD1. The CDR3 consists of 15 residues. After removal of 0 bases from V and 5 bases from J, the junction contained 7 bases not matched to a gene. The germline V gene encodes CDR1 SGHRS and CDR2 YFSETQ. This chain's CDR3 is CASSLEGTDLYGYTF. The CDR3 DNA follows: TGCGCCAGCAGCTTGGAAGGGACAGATTTGTATGGCTACACCTTC.

The chain recombines TRBV14 with TRBJ2-1, with unresolved D. Looked up from germline, CDR1 is SGHDN and CDR2 is FVKESK. CDR3 length: 17 amino acids. The germline V and J ends were trimmed by 0 bases and 4 bases, with 16 bases remaining between them. CDR3 nucleotides: TGTGCCAGCAGCCAAGAGTTAGCAGGTCCTGGGTACAATGAGCAGTTCTTC. As protein: CASSQELAGPGYNEQFF.

This clone was seen a single time. The V gene is TRBV2, the J gene TRBJ1-6, with D tentatively TRBD1 (6 bases). Germline CDR1 SNHLY, CDR2 FYNNEI. The CDR3 covers 15 residues. V was clipped by 3 bases and J by 1 base, with 7 bases between them. CDR3 nucleotides: TGTGCCAGCAGTGACGGGACATCCTATAATTCACCCCTCCACTTT. Translating gives CASSDGTSYNSPLHF.

The V and J genes are TRBV5-6 and TRBJ1-4; 10 bases are shared with TRBD1. The CDR3 has 17 residues. CDR1 is SGHDT, CDR2 YYEEEE, per germline. Unmatched junction bases numbered 6, after V lost 4 bases and J lost 0 bases. CDR3 amino acids: CASSDRQGATTNEKLFF. CDR3 sequence (DNA): TGTGCCAGCAGCGATCGACAGGGGGCCACAACTAATGAAAAACTGTTTTTT.

V is TRBV18 and J is TRBJ2-1, with 8 bases matching TRBD1. The germline CDR1 and CDR2 sequences are KGHSH and LQKENI. The CDR3 runs 18 residues. With 1 base clipped from V and 2 bases from J, the junction kept 10 bases outside the gene matches. The CDR3 nucleotides read TGTGCCAGCTCACCACAAAGGGGGACAGGAAGTACCTACAATGAGCAGTTCTTC. It is translated as CASSPQRGTGSTYNEQFF. Full variable domain (outside the CDR3, taken from reference TRBV18 and TRBJ2-1): NAGVMQNPRHLVRRRGQEARLRCSPMKGHSHVYWYRQLPEEGLKFMVYLQKENIIDESGMPKERFSAEFPKEGPSILRIQQVVRGDSAAYFCASSPQRGTGSTYNEQFFGPGTRLTVL.